This entry lists 27 T cell receptor beta chains sequenced from one sample in a study of high-grade serous ovarian cancer treatment subgroups. Tumor samples were obtained before definitive surgery or chemotherapy. Libraries were prepared by immunoSEQ multiplex PCR; TCRdb keeps only in-frame clonotypes and omits some of them. Found here are about 36,000 clones, 79% of them singletons; the top ten hold approximately 3.1%. The sequenced sample was tumor tissue. Every receptor here comes from a human donor with high-grade serous ovarian cancer.

J is TRBJ1-3 and V is TRBV28; 8 nucleotides agree with TRBD1. The junction had 19 bases not matched to a gene; V was cut back by 6 bases and J by 9 bases. This CDR3 is 17 amino acids long. Germline CDR1 is MDHEN and CDR2 is SYDVKM. The CDR3 DNA follows: TGTGCCAGCAGAGCAACCAAAATACATACAGGGGGGGGCACCATATATTTT. Its protein product is CASRATKIHTGGGTIYF.

The genes are TRBV19 and TRBJ2-3; TRBD2 matches at 12 bases. The V and J ends lost 5 bases and 3 bases, in that order; junction bases with no gene match: 3. The CDR3 is 15 amino acids. From germline, CDR1 is LNHDA and CDR2 SQIVND (reference sequence). CDR3 bases: TGTGCCAGTAGTGCCGGGACTAGCGGGACAGATACGCAGTATTTT. Translation gives CASSAGTSGTDTQYF.

This clone was detected a few times. In DNA, the CDR3 is TGTGCCAGCAGCTTAGGTCCCAATCAGCCCCAGCATTTT. It translates to CASSLGPNQPQHF. The chain joins TRBV7-2 to TRBJ1-5; D is uncertain. The germline CDR1 and CDR2 sequences are SGHTA and FQGNSA. The CDR3 consists of 13 residues. V was cut by 1 base and J by 3 bases, with 4 bases left in between.

The chain combines TRBV14 with TRBJ2-2; 7 bases fit TRBD2. Per germline, CDR1 SGHDN and CDR2 FVKESK. There are 17 residues in the CDR3. V shed 0 bases and J 0 bases; nucleotides not matched to a gene: 4. The CDR3 nucleotides read TGTGCCAGCAGCCAAGATTGGCTAGCGGCGAACACCGGGGAGCTGTTTTTT. Its translation: CASSQDWLAANTGELFF.

CDR3 bases: TGCGCCAGCAGCCCGGCAGGGACGTCCTACGAGCAGTACTTC. It specifies CASSPAGTSYEQYF. This sequence joins TRBV4-3 and TRBJ2-5; either TRBD1 or TRBD2 may supply D (5 bases each). The DNA end lines up better with TRBJ2-7; the J call may be wrong. Germline V gene data show CDR1 as LGHNA and CDR2 as YSLEER. This CDR3 contains 14 residues.

V usage is TRBV21-1 and J usage is TRBJ2-3; the DNA was not used to check the table's D call, TRBD2. TRBV21-1 is designated a pseudogene. CDR3 length: 20 residues. CDR3 region: CASSKALGLAGVIRTDTQYF. The CDR3 DNA follows: TGTGCCAGCAGCAAAGCGCTAGGACTAGCGGGAGTTATCCGAACAGATACGCAGTATTTT.

This chain uses TRBV5-6 with TRBJ1-2, with D maybe TRBD1 (5 bases). With 1 base removed from V and 8 bases from J, the gap between germline ends came to 15 bases. Germline CDR1 reads SGHDT; CDR2 reads YYEEEE. The CDR3 sequence is 14 residues long. CDR3 sequence (DNA): TGTGCCAGCAGCTTGAGATCGGGGACGGACGGCTACACCTTC. Residues: CASSLRSGTDGYTF.

This clone has a handful of counts. The V and J genes are TRBV7-3 and TRBJ1-2, with 7 nucleotides matching TRBD1. The trim removed 5 bases at V and 0 bases at J, leaving 3 bases unmatched. The CDR3 is 14 amino acids. The germline CDR1 and CDR2 sequences are SGHTA and FQGTGA. The CDR3 bases are TGTGCCAGCAGCCTGGACAGGTCTAACTATGGCTACACCTTC. Protein product: CASSLDRSNYGYTF.

The V call is TRBV9, the J call TRBJ2-3; TRBD2 aligns across 9 bases. CDR1 and CDR2 (germline): SGDLS, YYNGEE. The CDR3 covers 17 residues. Trimming removed 0 bases from V and 5 bases from J; junction bases left unmatched: 10. CDR3 region: CASSVEGLAGRIDTQYF. The CDR3 bases are TGTGCCAGCAGCGTAGAAGGGCTAGCGGGGAGGATAGATACGCAGTATTTT.

J is TRBJ2-1 and V is TRBV4-1, with D unresolved. Looked up from germline, CDR1 is MGHRA and CDR2 is YSYEKL. The V end was cut by 1 base, the J end by 6 bases, with 7 bases between. CDR3 size: 13 residues. The CDR3 spells CASSQAASNEQFF. DNA for the CDR3: TGCGCCAGCAGCCAAGCGGCTAGCAATGAGCAGTTCTTC.

This clone was counted a single time. The chain carries TRBV5-1 and TRBJ2-3, with D unclear. Germline CDR1 SGHRS, CDR2 YFSETQ. CDR3 size: 17 residues. Trimming stripped 4 bases from V and 1 base from J, with 19 bases between. CDR3 residues: CASSPLTRVRGTDTQYF. DNA for the CDR3: TGCGCCAGCAGCCCCCTGACGCGAGTGAGAGGCACAGATACGCAGTATTTT.

Only one count was recorded for this clone. This chain links TRBV9 with TRBJ2-2; D remains unclear. The V end was cut by 0 bases, the J end by 4 bases, with 4 bases between. Germline loops: CDR1 SGDLS, CDR2 YYNGEE. The CDR3 covers 13 residues. DNA for the CDR3: TGTGCCAGCAGCGTAGTGAGCACCGGGGAGCTGTTTTTT. Its translation: CASSVVSTGELFF.

CDR3 sequence reads: CASRRTGSFSGANVLTF. CDR3 in DNA: TGTGCCAGTAGGCGGACAGGGTCATTCTCTGGGGCCAACGTCCTGACTTTC. This sequence joins TRBV19 and TRBJ2-6; 8 bases align to TRBD1. J gave up 0 bases and V 6 bases, and 7 bases lay outside the gene matches. The CDR3 loop spans 17 amino acids. Germline values: CDR1 LNHDA, CDR2 SQIVND (reference sequence).

The chain joins TRBV4-1 to TRBJ2-1; 8 nucleotides line up with TRBD2. The CDR3 loop spans 18 amino acids. V trimming: 1 base; J trimming: 1 base; junction bases outside the gene matches: 9. In germline, CDR1 is MGHRA, CDR2 YSYEKL. DNA for the CDR3: TGCGCCAGCAGCCAAGGACTAGCGCACTCCTCTTCCTACAATGAGCAGTTCTTC. Residues: CASSQGLAHSSSYNEQFF.

The sample holds one count of this clone. The chain couples TRBV6-5 to TRBJ2-7, with a weak D call TRBD1 (5 bases). V shed 6 bases and J shed 2 bases, with 11 bases lying between them. The CDR3 is 13 amino acids. Per the germline V gene, CDR1 is MNHEY and CDR2 is SVGAGI. DNA for the CDR3: TGTGCCAGCAGACCAGACAGCCCCTACGAGCAGTACTTC. Its protein product is CASRPDSPYEQYF.

The chain links TRBV5-1 to TRBJ2-5; the D is unclear. The CDR3 contains 14 residues. Trimming stripped 0 bases from V and 2 bases from J, with 8 bases between. Per the germline V gene, CDR1 is SGHRS and CDR2 is YFSETQ. The CDR3 sequence is CASSLDAAQETQYF. The CDR3 region has the DNA TGCGCCAGCAGCTTGGATGCAGCACAAGAGACCCAGTACTTC.

J is TRBJ2-5 and V is TRBV12-5; D not resolved. Germline CDR1 is LGHNT and CDR2 is FRNRAP. The CDR3 sequence is 11 residues long. Trimming shortened V by 8 bases and J by 5 bases, and 9 bases separated the two germline ends. CDR3 DNA sequence: TGTGCTAGTAGCCAGAGGGAGACCCAGTACTTC. Translation: CASSQRETQYF.

The gene calls are TRBV5-8 and TRBJ1-2; 7 bases match TRBD1. The CDR3 covers 15 residues. Germline trimming cut 3 bases from V and 2 bases from J; bases unmatched to any gene: 7. CDR1 is SGHTS and CDR2 is YDEGEE in the germline V gene. The CDR3 nucleotides are TGTGCCAGCAGCTGGGACAGATACTTCAACTATGGCTACACCTTC. Protein sequence: CASSWDRYFNYGYTF.

The chain uses TRBV28 and TRBJ1-1; D not resolved. The length of the CDR3 is 14 residues. The V gene lost 6 bases and the J gene lost 1 base, with 12 bases spanning the gap. Germline V gene lookup returns CDR1 MDHEN and CDR2 SYDVKM. CDR3 coding DNA: TGTGCCAGCAGCCCTGTAGTAAGGAACACTGAAGCTTTCTTT. It specifies CASSPVVRNTEAFF.

This chain links TRBV4-2 with TRBJ2-7; D unresolved. V was clipped by 0 bases and J by 2 bases, with 8 bases between them. Germline V gene sequence: CDR1 LGHNA, CDR2 YNFKEQ. The CDR3 sequence is 14 residues long. DNA of the CDR3: TGTGCCAGCAGCCAAGATCTGGGGACCTACGAGCAGTACTTC. This translates into CASSQDLGTYEQYF.

This chain connects TRBV4-3 to TRBJ2-3, with D possibly called TRBD1 or TRBD2 (5 bases each). CDR3 length: 18 residues. Germline CDR1 and CDR2: LGHNA and YSLEER. Between the trimmed V and J ends, which lost 1 base and 1 base, there was a span of 18 bases. DNA for the CDR3: TGCGCCAGCAGCCAAGCGGGAAGTATAGACAGTCGCACAGATACGCAGTATTTT. Residues: CASSQAGSIDSRTDTQYF.

This clone is a singleton in its sample. J is TRBJ2-7 and V is TRBV15; D is ambiguous. The CDR3 is 16 amino acids. Germline CDR1 LNHNV, CDR2 YYDKDF (reference sequence). Trimming left V 0 bases short and J 3 bases short, with 15 bases between. DNA of the CDR3: TGTGCCACCAGCAGAGATAGGAGCCTATTGTACTACGAGCAGTACTTC. It specifies CATSRDRSLLYYEQYF.

This chain joins TRBV5-5 and TRBJ2-3; D perhaps matches TRBD2 (5 bases). Looked up from germline, CDR1 is SGHKS and CDR2 is YYEKEE (reference sequence). V lost 2 bases, J lost 3 bases, and 16 bases lay in between. CDR3 length: 16 residues. CDR3 region: CASSLRLPGGTDTQYF. CDR3 coding DNA: TGTGCCAGCAGCTTACGTCTCCCGGGCGGGACAGATACGCAGTATTTT.

The V call is TRBV6-6, the J call TRBJ2-2, with D tentatively TRBD1 or TRBD2 (5 bases each). This CDR3 has 16 amino acids. V was shortened by 7 bases and J by 2 bases, with 17 bases between the two germline ends. CDR1 is MNHNY, CDR2 SVGAGI, per germline (reference sequence). CDR3 nucleotide sequence: TGTGCCAGCACCACATCGTCCGGGGCTAACACCGGGGAGCTGTTTTTT. Amino acid sequence: CASTTSSGANTGELFF.

The chain links TRBV5-1 to TRBJ2-1; the match to TRBD2 covers 15 bases. V lost 3 bases and J lost 12; bases outside the gene matches: 7. The CDR3 is 15 residues long. Germline V gene sequence: CDR1 SGHRS, CDR2 YFSETQ. The CDR3 region has the DNA TGCGCCAGCAGCTCGGGGGGACTAGCGGGAGGTGGGCAGTTCTTC. This sequence encodes CASSSGGLAGGGQFF.

The chain links TRBV2 to TRBJ2-7; a possible D gene is TRBD2 (6 bases). The CDR3 is 15 amino acids. Per the germline V gene, CDR1 is SNHLY and CDR2 is FYNNEI. The V end was cut by 4 bases, the J end by 2 bases, with 15 bases between. CDR3 loop: CASSAEGGITYEQYF. The CDR3 DNA reads as TGTGCCAGCAGTGCAGAGGGCGGGATTACCTACGAGCAGTACTTC. Complete variable domain (other parts from reference TRBV2 and TRBJ2-7): EPEVTQTPSHQVTQMGQEVILRCVPISNHLYFYWYRQILGQKVEFLVSFYNNEISEKSEIFDDQFSVERPDGSNFTLKIRSTKLEDSAMYFCASSAEGGITYEQYFGPGTRLTVT.

The chain couples TRBV27 to TRBJ1-6, with 9 bases identical to TRBD1. With 4 bases clipped from V and 10 bases from J, the junction kept 8 bases outside the gene matches. The CDR3 contains 15 residues. Germline V gene lookup returns CDR1 MNHEY and CDR2 SMNVEV (reference sequence). CDR3: CASSSPGQGGSPLHF. The CDR3 region has the DNA TGTGCCAGCAGTTCCCCGGGACAGGGAGGCTCACCCCTCCACTTT.